These 23 T cell receptor beta chains came from one sample sequenced in a study of blood T cells in healthy people across ages. Then a second PCR, running roughly 6 to 11 cycles, was carried out with a sample-barcoded 5' primer and a J-beta primer mix. TCRdb processed the 5' RACE reads anew with MiXCR; each CDR3 protein has one entry. The data hold about 750,000 distinct CDR3 sequences, with roughly 50% observed a single time. Sequencing used blood. The receptors shown here come from an elderly man in good health.

This clonotype was recorded only once. This chain joins TRBV20-1 and TRBJ2-3; 10 positions match TRBD2. The CDR3 spans 11 residues. The trim removed 5 bases at V and 14 bases at J, leaving 7 bases unmatched. Germline CDR1 and CDR2: DFQATT and SNEGSKA (reference sequence). The CDR3 spells CSAFITSGTYF. The CDR3 bases are TGCAGTGCTTTTATCACTAGCGGGACGTATTTT.

This clonotype was seen ten or more times. The rearrangement joins TRBV29-1 to TRBJ2-5; D unresolved. This CDR3 comprises 10 residues. Germline CDR1 SQVTM, CDR2 ANQGSEA. Between the trimmed V and J ends, which lost 4 bases and 5 bases, there was a span of 5 bases. DNA of the CDR3: TGCAGCGTTGCGGTGGAGACCCAGTACTTC. Its protein product is CSVAVETQYF.

The rearrangement uses TRBV20-1 and TRBJ2-1; 9 bases match TRBD2. The CDR3 length is 15 residues. J lost 6 bases, V lost 6 bases, and 12 bases had no gene match. Per germline, CDR1 DFQATT and CDR2 SNEGSKA (reference sequence). This CDR3 is CSAAGGMAGLNEQFF. Written as DNA, the CDR3 is TGCAGTGCCGCGGGGGGGATGGCAGGCCTCAATGAGCAGTTCTTC.

This clonotype was found a few times. The V gene is TRBV29-1, the J gene TRBJ2-5, with D possibly matching TRBD1 (6 bases). Germline V CDR1 and CDR2: SQVTM, ANQGSEA. CDR3 size: 12 residues. Trimming left V 7 bases short and J 1 base short, with 10 bases between. The chain's CDR3 is CSGGHAQETQYF. As DNA, the CDR3 is TGCAGCGGGGGACATGCCCAAGAGACCCAGTACTTC.

This clonotype was observed many times. The chain joins TRBV5-5 to TRBJ2-5; 11 bases line up with TRBD2. CDR1 is SGHKS, CDR2 YYEKEE, per germline (reference sequence). CDR3 length: 15 amino acids. V gave up 4 bases and J gave up 4 bases; unmatched junction bases: 6. The CDR3 is CASSLEGLAGETQYF. CDR3 nucleotide sequence: TGTGCCAGCAGCCTAGAAGGACTAGCGGGAGAGACCCAGTACTTC.

The J gene is TRBJ1-3, the V gene TRBV11-3; D might be TRBD1 (6 bases). In germline, CDR1 is SGHNT, CDR2 YENEEA. Trimming pared 3 bases from V and 3 bases from J, leaving 12 bases between. The CDR3 has 15 residues. CDR3 residues: CASSFGRGVGNTIYF. The CDR3 coding sequence is TGTGCCAGCAGCTTTGGCAGGGGTGTTGGAAACACCATATATTTT.

This clonotype was observed a handful of times. The genes are TRBV7-9 and TRBJ1-1, with 7 nucleotides matching TRBD1. This CDR3 is built from 14 residues. Trimming removed 1 base from V and 8 bases from J; junction bases left unmatched: 7. Per germline, CDR1 SEHNR and CDR2 FQNEAQ (reference sequence). CDR3 nucleotides: TGTGCCAGCAGCTTAGGCGACAGGGTCACGGAAGCTTTCTTT. Translating it yields CASSLGDRVTEAFF.

This clonotype was seen once. The rearrangement links TRBV7-8 to TRBJ1-5; 9 bases map to TRBD1. This CDR3 spans 15 amino acids. The junction had 13 bases not matched to a gene; V was cut back by 5 bases and J by 11 bases. Germline CDR1 SGHVS, CDR2 FQNEAQ. The CDR3 loop is CASSIRTGGRETQHF. CDR3 sequence (DNA): TGTGCCAGCAGCATAAGAACAGGGGGCAGGGAGACCCAGCATTTT.

The rearrangement uses TRBV3-1 and TRBJ1-6, with 10 bases lining up with TRBD1. Germline trimming cut 4 bases from V and 9 bases from J; bases unmatched to any gene: 6. The CDR3 is made up of 15 amino acids. Germline V gene lookup returns CDR1 LGHDT and CDR2 YNNKEL (reference sequence). CDR3 protein: CASSPSGQGSSPLHF. The CDR3 DNA reads TGTGCCAGCAGCCCATCGGGACAGGGGAGTTCACCCCTCCACTTT.

This clonotype occurred a few times. V and J are TRBV5-1 and TRBJ2-5; D unclear. The end of the DNA is better explained by TRBJ2-7, so the J call may be wrong. CDR1 is SGHRS and CDR2 is YFSETQ in the germline V gene. The CDR3 runs 14 residues. This chain's CDR3 is CASSLGTVVYEQYF. CDR3 sequence (DNA): TGCGCCAGCAGCTTGGGGACGGTAGTATACGAGCAGTACTTC.

The chain has TRBV3-1 and TRBJ1-1, with unresolved D. With 5 bases removed from V and 1 base from J, the gap between germline ends came to 14 bases. This CDR3 spans 15 amino acids. CDR1 is LGHDT, CDR2 YNNKEL, per germline (reference sequence). The CDR3 loop is CASSTTPPKNTEAFF. The CDR3 nucleotides read TGTGCCAGCAGCACTACTCCACCCAAGAACACTGAAGCTTTCTTT.

At least ten counts were recorded for this clonotype. This chain joins TRBV12-3 or TRBV12-4 and TRBJ2-5; TRBD1 is a possible D gene (5 bases). V gave up 8 bases and J gave up 1 base, with 11 bases separating them. This CDR3 region has 13 residues. The CDR3 DNA is TGTGCCAGCGGACACATGGTCCAAGAGACCCAGTACTTC. The encoded protein is CASGHMVQETQYF.

This clonotype was seen only once. The rearrangement links TRBV19 to TRBJ2-7; the match to TRBD2 covers 7 bases. V gave up 4 bases and J gave up 5 bases; unmatched junction bases: 17. CDR1 is LNHDA, CDR2 SQIVND, per germline (reference sequence). The CDR3 loop spans 17 amino acids. This CDR3 is CASSSRLAASRVDEQYF. The CDR3 DNA reads as TGTGCCAGTAGTAGCCGCCTAGCGGCCTCAAGGGTCGACGAGCAGTACTTC.

V usage is TRBV27 and J usage is TRBJ1-2; 7 nucleotides line up with TRBD1. With V trimmed by 5 bases and J by 8 bases, 8 bases remained unmatched. The CDR3 covers 13 residues. Germline CDR1 reads MNHEY; CDR2 reads SMNVEV (reference sequence). The CDR3 DNA reads TGTGCCAGCAGTGCTACAGGGGCCGGGGGCTACACCTTC. Residues: CASSATGAGGYTF.

This clonotype was detected only a few times. The rearrangement uses TRBV28 and TRBJ1-2; no clear D gene. Germline V gives CDR1 MDHEN, CDR2 SYDVKM. The CDR3 runs 12 residues. Trimming left V 6 bases short and J 4 bases short, with 9 bases between. In DNA form, the CDR3 reads TGTGCCAGCAGGTCAAGAATCTATGGCTACACCTTC. Amino acid sequence: CASRSRIYGYTF.

V gene TRBV6-4 combines with J gene TRBJ2-5; maybe TRBD2 (5 bases). The germline V and J ends were trimmed by 2 bases and 13 bases, with 20 bases remaining between them. This CDR3 comprises 14 residues. CDR1 is MRHNA and CDR2 is SNTAGT in the germline V gene. CDR3 region: CASSDSLARNERYF. The CDR3 coding sequence is TGTGCCAGCAGTGACAGTCTAGCCCGCAATGAGCGGTACTTC.

The chain carries TRBV2 and TRBJ1-6; TRBD1 matches 10 bases. The germline V gene encodes CDR1 SNHLY and CDR2 FYNNEI. The V segment lost 6 bases and the J segment 9 bases; nucleotides outside the gene matches: 8. The CDR3 runs 15 residues. CDR3 amino acids: CASRDLTGGSSPLHF. The CDR3 DNA is TGTGCCAGCAGGGACCTGACAGGGGGCTCTTCACCCCTCCACTTT.

The V and J genes are TRBV12-3 or TRBV12-4 and TRBJ1-4; 8 bases line up with TRBD1. The CDR3 totals 16 residues. Trimming took 3 bases from V and 4 from J; bases not matched to a gene: 7. CDR3 nucleotides: TGTGCCAGCAGTTTCCGCTGGGACAGGCGTAATGAAAAACTGTTTTTT. Residues: CASSFRWDRRNEKLFF.

This clonotype was found a few times. The chain carries TRBV3-1 and TRBJ2-1; 14 bases match TRBD2. The CDR3 consists of 18 residues. Germline CDR1 reads LGHDT; CDR2 reads YNNKEL (reference sequence). V trimming: 2 bases; J trimming: 7 bases; junction bases outside the gene matches: 10. This CDR3 reads CASSQLLRGTSGSNEQFF. The CDR3 coding sequence is TGTGCCAGCAGCCAATTACTCCGGGGGACTAGCGGGAGTAATGAGCAGTTCTTC.

The genes are TRBV5-1 and TRBJ2-7; D call uncertain. The germline V and J ends were trimmed by 3 bases and 2 bases, with 12 bases remaining between them. From germline, CDR1 is SGHRS and CDR2 YFSETQ. This CDR3 has 14 residues. CDR3 coding DNA: TGCGCCAGCAGCTCCCAGCCCCCGCCCTACGAGCAGTACTTC. Translation: CASSSQPPPYEQYF.

The rearrangement joins TRBV12-3 or TRBV12-4 to TRBJ1-6, with TRBD1 matching over 7 bases. This CDR3 region has 15 residues. The trim removed 3 bases at V and 2 bases at J, leaving 1 base unmatched. Written as DNA, the CDR3 is TGTGCCAGCAGTTTCGACAGGGCCTATAATTCACCCCTCCACTTT. Amino acid sequence: CASSFDRAYNSPLHF.

This clonotype was seen only a few times. The chain uses TRBV7-3 and TRBJ2-1; possibly TRBD1 for D (5 bases). CDR1 and CDR2 from the germline V gene are SGHTA and FQGTGA. With 2 bases removed from V and 4 bases from J, the gap between germline ends came to 9 bases. The CDR3 runs to 14 residues. The CDR3, as DNA: TGTGCCAGCAGCTTATTGGGGCCTTACAATGAGCAGTTCTTC. This codes for CASSLLGPYNEQFF.

The chain is built from TRBV9 and TRBJ2-1; D unresolved. Trimming stripped 0 bases from V and 3 bases from J, with 7 bases between. CDR3 length equals 14 residues. From germline, CDR1 is SGDLS and CDR2 YYNGEE. CDR3 in amino acids: CASSVEPDYNEQFF. In DNA, the CDR3 is TGTGCCAGCAGCGTAGAACCTGACTACAATGAGCAGTTCTTC. The whole variable domain, remainder taken from reference TRBV9 and TRBJ2-1, is DSGVTQTPKHLITATGQRVTLRCSPRSGDLSVYWYQQSLDQGLQFLIQYYNGEERAKGNILERFSAQQFPDLHSELNLSSLELGDSALYFCASSVEPDYNEQFFGPGTRLTVL.